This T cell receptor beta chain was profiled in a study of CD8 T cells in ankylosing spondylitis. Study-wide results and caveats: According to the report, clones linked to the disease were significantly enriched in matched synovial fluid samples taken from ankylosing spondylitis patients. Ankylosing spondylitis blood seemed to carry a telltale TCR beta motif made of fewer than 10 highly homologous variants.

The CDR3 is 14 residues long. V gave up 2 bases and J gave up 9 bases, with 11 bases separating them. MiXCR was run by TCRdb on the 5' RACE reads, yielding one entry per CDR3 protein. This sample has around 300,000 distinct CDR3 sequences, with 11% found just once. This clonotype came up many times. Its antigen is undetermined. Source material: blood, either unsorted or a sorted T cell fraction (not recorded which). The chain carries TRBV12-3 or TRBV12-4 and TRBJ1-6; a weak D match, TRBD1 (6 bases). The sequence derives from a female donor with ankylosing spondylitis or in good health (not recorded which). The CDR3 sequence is CASSLIQGSSPLHF. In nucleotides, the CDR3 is TGTGCCAGCAGTTTAATACAGGGAAGTTCACCCCTCCACTTT.